This T cell receptor beta chain was observed in a study of OX40 agonist ivuxolimab in advanced cancers. Produced via immunoSEQ multiplex PCR; TCRdb's table is partial and in-frame only. The sample contains roughly 75,000 clones, around nine tenths of which appear only once. CDR1 and CDR2 (germline): SGHRS, YFSETQ. Deletions cut 5 bases from V and 7 bases from J, with 13 bases between. This CDR3 is 12 amino acids long. The sequence came from an adult with an advanced solid tumor such as melanoma, head and neck, liver or kidney cancer. The chain recombines TRBV5-1 with TRBJ2-7; D may match TRBD1 or TRBD2 (7 bases each). The sample was CD4+ or CD8+ T cells sorted from blood, taken in a trial of the OX40 agonist ivuxolimab. For the CDR3, the DNA is TGCGCCAGCAGGTCAGGGGGAGGGGAGCAGTACTTC. This encodes CASRSGGGEQYF.